The source of this T cell receptor (beta chain) is a study of shared clonotypes between healthy human individuals (TCRdb year 2020). Describing the broader study: A couple of women and a few men aged 18 to 49 years were included in the cohort. Per donor, three plates each were used for CD4 naive and CD4 memory, two for CD8 naive, and one for CD8 memory. To estimate repertoire size and how much clonotypes are shared between individuals, the study performed deep sequencing of blood TCR repertoires from roughly five healthy adults. To increase sequencing depth and limit assay-specific biases, TCR repertoire library preparation and sequencing were carried out by different laboratories using diverse techniques. Per donor, leukapheresis produced somewhere between about 0.94 and 9 billion PBMCs. Broader findings and caveats from the paper: When several donors were compared, the shared fraction of clonotypes was approximately 5% for naive CD4, 3.5% to 4% for naive CD8, roughly 2.3% for memory CD4, and 0.35% to 0.4% for memory CD8. Naive subsets generally had larger estimated clonotype richness than memory subsets did. Rarefaction of sorted-subset datasets indicated incomplete sequencing despite the large sequencing depth. Based on pairwise subsampling, the degree of clonotype sharing among donors was expected to be affected by sequencing depth. Sampling was limited to blood, and TCR repertoires in tissue likely differ from TCR repertoires in blood. Compared with non-shared clonotypes, clonotypes shared by all four sorted-subset donors had higher generation probabilities. The small number of donors limited the genetic and exposure-history diversity represented.

TCR CDR3 regions were amplified from genomic DNA by multiplex PCR using the deep immunoSEQ assay. Genomic DNA extracted from each cell subset was distributed evenly over all wells of several immunoSEQ 96-well plates, and each plate served as one replicate. For sorted subsets, about 200 ng genomic DNA, equal to tens of thousands of T cell genomes, was loaded into each replicate PCR. Purified libraries were quantified with a Qubit 3.0 fluorometer, sized on a Bioanalyzer 2100, and re-quantified with the KAPA Library Quantification kit. Every immunoSEQ 96-well plate was sequenced on a dedicated single-read 150-cycle Illumina NextSeq 550 flow cell. As for the authors' bioinformatics: Because only junctional sequences without quality scores were contained in the immunoSEQ output, filtering matching that applied to full-length reads could not be performed. Sequences were annotated with PyIR, a Python wrapper for IgBLAST v1.9, using IMGT germline references to assign V/J genes and CDR3. Reads with weak V/J assignments (E-value above 1e-6), missing CDR3, stop codons, out-of-frame junctions, or ambiguous translated residues were removed. A V3J clonotype was defined by an identical inferred V gene, J gene, and CDR3 amino acid sequence. The percentage overlap between two repertoires was calculated by dividing the number of shared unique clonotypes by the size of the smaller repertoire. Repertoire richness was assessed with RTK rarefaction, the Chao1 estimator, and Recon v2.1 estimates of unobserved clonotypes. OLGA was used to compute generation probabilities for all TCRbeta clonotypes that the gDNA method yielded from a few donors. The immuneACCESS repertoire file appears here via TCRdb, limited to in-frame rearrangements. These files lack a portion of the clones; in checked studies, under half of the deficit traces to unresolved V genes, and the cause of the others is not known. V, J and clone size reflect that table, while D and trimming were determined from the DNA. The sample yields around 700,000 clones; more than 70% were counted once. Of the sample, approximately 1.8% falls within the top ten clones.

Trimming costs V 1 base and J 7 bases, and their ends lie 9 bases apart. The germline V gene gives CDR1 as SGHRS and CDR2 as YFSETQ. The CDR3 goes from the cysteine to the phenylalanine over 13 residues. The read is trimmed to its CDR3 DNA, 39 bases read in frame from base 1. Notes on this clone: There is no known antigen for this receptor. No much larger clonotype is one base removed from it; base qualities were not supplied.

Healthy HIV-negative adults with no recently reported acute infections or vaccinations were included as donors. Every donor was a Caucasian adult residing in Nashville, Tennessee, USA. CD4+ T cells were enriched by magnetic negative selection, after which naive cells were positively selected on CD45RA and the negative fraction was taken as the memory subset. After blood collection by leukapheresis, PBMCs were isolated using Ficoll-Histopaque density gradient centrifugation and then cryopreserved in the vapor phase of liquid nitrogen. Purity and quantity of every magnetically sorted T cell population were checked by analytical flow cytometry. Genomic DNA was isolated from each sorted fraction and quantified by UV absorbance on a Nanodrop 2000c.

This TCR came from a woman in her thirties in good health. Sequencing was done on a sample of memory CD4+ T cells sorted from blood. What this sample's cell subset or site label stands for: CD45RA-negative fraction. In this chain, TRBV5-1 is recombined with TRBJ2-1; TRBD2 could be the D gene, as 5 bases match. The nucleotides read TGCGCCAGCAGCTTGCGGAGCGGTAATGAGCAGTTCTTC. Translated, this is CASSLRSGNEQFF.